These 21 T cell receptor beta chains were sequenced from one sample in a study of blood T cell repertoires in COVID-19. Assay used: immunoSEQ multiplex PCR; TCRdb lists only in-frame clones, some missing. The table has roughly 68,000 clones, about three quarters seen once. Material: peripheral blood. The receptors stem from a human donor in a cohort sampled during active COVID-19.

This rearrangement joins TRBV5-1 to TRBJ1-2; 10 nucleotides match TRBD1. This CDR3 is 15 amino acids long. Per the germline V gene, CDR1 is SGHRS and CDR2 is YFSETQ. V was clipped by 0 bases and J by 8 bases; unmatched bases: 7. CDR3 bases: TGCGCCAGCAGCTTGGCCGGGACAGGGGTGTTCGGCTACACCTTC. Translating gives CASSLAGTGVFGYTF.

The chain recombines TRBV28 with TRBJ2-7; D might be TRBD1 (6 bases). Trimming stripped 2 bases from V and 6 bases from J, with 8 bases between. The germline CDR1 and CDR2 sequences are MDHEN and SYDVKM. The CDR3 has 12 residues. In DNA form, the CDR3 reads TGTGCCAGCAGTTTAACAGGGCGCGAGCAGTACTTC. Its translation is CASSLTGREQYF.

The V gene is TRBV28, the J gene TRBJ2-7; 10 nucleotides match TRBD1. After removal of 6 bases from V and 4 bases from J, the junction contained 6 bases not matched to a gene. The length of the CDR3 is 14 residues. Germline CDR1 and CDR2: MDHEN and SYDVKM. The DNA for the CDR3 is TGTGCCAGCAGCGAGACAGGGGGCGCGTACGAGCAGTACTTC. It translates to CASSETGGAYEQYF.

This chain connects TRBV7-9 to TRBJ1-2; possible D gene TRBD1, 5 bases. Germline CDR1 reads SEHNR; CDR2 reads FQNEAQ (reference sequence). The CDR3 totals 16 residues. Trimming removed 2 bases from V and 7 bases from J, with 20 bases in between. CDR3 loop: CASSLSLSDSGGGYTF. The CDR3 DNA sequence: TGTGCCAGCAGCTTATCCCTCTCGGACTCGGGGGGTGGCTACACCTTC.

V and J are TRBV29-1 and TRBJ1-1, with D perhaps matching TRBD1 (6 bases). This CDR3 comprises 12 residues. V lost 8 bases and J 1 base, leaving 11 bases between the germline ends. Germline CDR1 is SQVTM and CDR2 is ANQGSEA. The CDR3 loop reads CSSTGSNTEAFF. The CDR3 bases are TGCAGCTCGACAGGTTCGAACACTGAAGCTTTCTTT. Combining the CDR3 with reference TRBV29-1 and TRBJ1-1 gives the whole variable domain SAVISQKPSRDICQRGTSLTIQCQVDSQVTMMFWYRQQPGQSLTLIATANQGSEATYESGFVIDKFPISRPNLTFSTLTVSNMSPEDSSIYLCSSTGSNTEAFFGQGTRLTVV.

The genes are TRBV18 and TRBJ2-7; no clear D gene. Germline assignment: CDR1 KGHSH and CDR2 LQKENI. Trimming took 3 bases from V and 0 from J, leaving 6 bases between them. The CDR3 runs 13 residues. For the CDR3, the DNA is TGTGCCAGCTCACCGAGAAGCTCCTACGAGCAGTACTTC. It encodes CASSPRSSYEQYF.

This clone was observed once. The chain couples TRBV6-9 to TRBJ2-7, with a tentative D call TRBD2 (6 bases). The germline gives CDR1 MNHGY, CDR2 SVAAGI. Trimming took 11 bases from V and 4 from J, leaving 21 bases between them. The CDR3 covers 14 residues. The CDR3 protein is CAGRQREDCYEQYF. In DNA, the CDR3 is TGTGCCGGCCGGCAGAGGGAGGACTGTTACGAGCAGTACTTC.

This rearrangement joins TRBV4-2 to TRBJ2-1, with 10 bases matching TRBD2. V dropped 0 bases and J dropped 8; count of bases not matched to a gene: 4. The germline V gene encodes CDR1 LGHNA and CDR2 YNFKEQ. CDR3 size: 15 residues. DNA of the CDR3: TGTGCCAGCAGCCAAGATCTAGCGGGAGTCGATGAGCAGTTCTTC. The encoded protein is CASSQDLAGVDEQFF.

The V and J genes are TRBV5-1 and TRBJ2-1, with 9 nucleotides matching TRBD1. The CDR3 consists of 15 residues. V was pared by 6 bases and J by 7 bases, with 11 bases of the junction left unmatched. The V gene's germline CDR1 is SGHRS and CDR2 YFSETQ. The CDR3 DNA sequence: TGCGCCAGCATCCGGGGACAGGGAGGCGTGAATGAGCAGTTCTTC. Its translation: CASIRGQGGVNEQFF.

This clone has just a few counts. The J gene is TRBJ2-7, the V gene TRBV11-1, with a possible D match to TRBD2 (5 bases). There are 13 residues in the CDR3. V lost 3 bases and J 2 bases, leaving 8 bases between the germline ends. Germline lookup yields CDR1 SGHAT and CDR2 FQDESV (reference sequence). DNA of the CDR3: TGTGCCAGCAGCTTTAGCGACACCTACGAGCAGTACTTC. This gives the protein CASSFSDTYEQYF.

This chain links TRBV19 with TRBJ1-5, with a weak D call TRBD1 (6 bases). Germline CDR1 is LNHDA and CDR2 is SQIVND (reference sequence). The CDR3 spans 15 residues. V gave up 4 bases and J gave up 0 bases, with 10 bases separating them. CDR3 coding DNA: TGTGCCAGTAGTAAACAGGGTTATAGCAATCAGCCCCAGCATTTT. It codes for CASSKQGYSNQPQHF.

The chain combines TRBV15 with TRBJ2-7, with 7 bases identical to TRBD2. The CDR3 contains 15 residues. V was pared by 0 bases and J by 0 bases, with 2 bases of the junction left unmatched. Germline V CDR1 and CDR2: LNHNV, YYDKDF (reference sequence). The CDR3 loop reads CATSRDSGLSYEQYF. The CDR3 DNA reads TGTGCCACCAGCAGAGATAGCGGGCTCTCCTACGAGCAGTACTTC.

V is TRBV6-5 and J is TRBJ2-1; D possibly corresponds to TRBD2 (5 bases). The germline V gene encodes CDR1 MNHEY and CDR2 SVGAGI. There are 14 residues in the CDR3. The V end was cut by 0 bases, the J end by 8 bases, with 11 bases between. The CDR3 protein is CASSYSAGFDEQFF. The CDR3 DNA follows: TGTGCCAGCAGTTACTCTGCGGGTTTCGATGAGCAGTTCTTC.

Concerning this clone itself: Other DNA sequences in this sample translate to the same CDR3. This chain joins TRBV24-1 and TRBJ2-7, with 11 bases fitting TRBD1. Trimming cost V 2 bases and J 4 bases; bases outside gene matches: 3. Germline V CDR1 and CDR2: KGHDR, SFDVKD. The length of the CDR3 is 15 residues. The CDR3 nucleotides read TGTGCCACCAGTGATTCCGGGACAGGGGGATACGAGCAGTACTTC. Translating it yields CATSDSGTGGYEQYF.

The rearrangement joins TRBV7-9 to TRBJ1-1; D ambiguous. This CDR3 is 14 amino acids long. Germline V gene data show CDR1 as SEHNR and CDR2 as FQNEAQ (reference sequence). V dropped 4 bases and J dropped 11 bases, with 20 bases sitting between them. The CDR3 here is CASSSRTEDRLAFF. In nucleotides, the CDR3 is TGTGCCAGCAGCTCCAGGACGGAGGATAGATTGGCTTTCTTT.

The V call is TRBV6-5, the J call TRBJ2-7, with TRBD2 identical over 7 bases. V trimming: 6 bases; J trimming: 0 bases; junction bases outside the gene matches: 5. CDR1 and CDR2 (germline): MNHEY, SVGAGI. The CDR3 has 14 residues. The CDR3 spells CASSPASGSYEQYF. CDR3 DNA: TGTGCCAGCAGCCCCGCTAGCGGCTCCTACGAGCAGTACTTC.

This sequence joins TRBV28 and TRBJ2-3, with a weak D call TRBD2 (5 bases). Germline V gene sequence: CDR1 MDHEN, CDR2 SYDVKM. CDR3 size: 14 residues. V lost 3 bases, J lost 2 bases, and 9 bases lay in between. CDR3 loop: CASSFRRVTDTQYF. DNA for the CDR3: TGTGCCAGCAGTTTCCGGCGGGTCACAGATACGCAGTATTTT.

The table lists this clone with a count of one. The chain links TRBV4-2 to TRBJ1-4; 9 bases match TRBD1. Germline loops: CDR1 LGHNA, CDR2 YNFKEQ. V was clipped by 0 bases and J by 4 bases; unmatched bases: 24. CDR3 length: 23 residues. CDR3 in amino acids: CASSQEIGFNTGGEVLGNEKLFF. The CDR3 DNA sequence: TGTGCCAGCAGCCAAGAAATCGGCTTTAACACAGGGGGCGAGGTTTTAGGTAATGAAAAACTGTTTTTT.

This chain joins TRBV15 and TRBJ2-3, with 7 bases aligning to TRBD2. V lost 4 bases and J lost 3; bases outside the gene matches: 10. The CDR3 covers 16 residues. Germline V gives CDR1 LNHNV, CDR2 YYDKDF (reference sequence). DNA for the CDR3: TGTGCCACCAGCACAGGAGCGGGAATTACAACAGATACGCAGTATTTT. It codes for CATSTGAGITTDTQYF.

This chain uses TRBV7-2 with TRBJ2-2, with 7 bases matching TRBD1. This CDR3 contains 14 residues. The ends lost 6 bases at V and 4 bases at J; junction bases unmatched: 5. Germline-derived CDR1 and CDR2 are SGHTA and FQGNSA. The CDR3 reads CASSSGQITGELFF. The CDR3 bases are TGTGCCAGCAGTTCGGGACAGATCACCGGGGAGCTGTTTTTT.

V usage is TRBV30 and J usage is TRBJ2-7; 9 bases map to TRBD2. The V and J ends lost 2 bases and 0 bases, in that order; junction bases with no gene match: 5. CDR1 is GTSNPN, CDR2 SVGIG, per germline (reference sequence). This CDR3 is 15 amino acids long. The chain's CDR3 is CAWSLTSGPSYEQYF. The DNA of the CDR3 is TGTGCCTGGAGTTTAACTAGCGGGCCCTCCTACGAGCAGTACTTC.